This T cell receptor (beta chain) is from a study of blood T cell repertoires in COVID-19 (dated by TCRdb to about 2020). Turning to the overall study: Collaborator samples came from the United States, Italy and Spain and covered acute and convalescent phases of COVID-19. Deeply sampled blood TCRbeta repertoires from subjects exposed to, actively infected with, or recovered from COVID-19 were included in the dataset. Samples were obtained from the ongoing ImmuneRACE study (first 160 participants) and from over a thousand subjects provided by 6 global collaborators. The prospective study material was composed of cDNA or gDNA derived from T cells, B-cell-depleted T cells, or PBMCs. Where available, HLA class I and class II types were taken from metadata supplied by the sample provider and were not determined by assay-based typing. The repertoires were made available in a free public database intended to serve as a resource for research on the immune response to SARS-CoV-2. Nearly every sample came with metadata listing a de-identified subject ID, COVID-19 status, age in years and sex.

After removal of 5 bases from V and 5 bases from J, the junction retains 6 bases not matched to a gene. CDR1 and CDR2 were assigned from the germline V gene as MDHEN and SYDVKM. The CDR3 numbers 14 residues from cysteine through phenylalanine. Only the CDR3 DNA stays, 42 bases, in frame from base 1. The immunoSEQ Assay, a bias-controlled multiplex PCR, was used to amplify TCRbeta CDR3 regions from genomic DNA. The study's own analysis went as follows. Within the assay, amplification of reference gene primers was used to estimate how many nucleated cells each sample contained. To quantify the absolute abundance of each unique TCRbeta CDR3 rearrangement, sequence reads were collapsed and filtered. For each sample, productive Simpson clonality was calculated by taking the square root of Simpson's diversity index across productive rearrangements. Not all clones reach the TCRdb copy of this immuneACCESS table, which keeps in-frame sequences only. Checked studies attribute under half of the gap to unresolved V genes and leave the rest unexplained. Clone size and V and J calls were adopted from that table, with D and trimming inferred from the DNA. The sample table lists 200,000 to 250,000 clones, roughly nine tenths of them with a count of one. The top ten clonotypes cover 10% to 14% of the sample.

This clone was seen only a few times. Its binding antigen is unknown. Base quality data are lacking; no much larger clone is found one base away. In the prospective study, participants were roughly 18 to 95 years old, resided in fewer than 25 geographic areas of the United States, and were enrolled through a virtual design. In the prospective study, cohorts were assigned on the basis of participant-reported clinical history obtained from a screening survey and a study questionnaire. Recovered participants in ImmuneRACE Cohort 3 were defined as having two consecutive negative NP/OP PCR tests, clearance from a healthcare professional, or resolution of symptoms. In the prospective study, whole blood, serum and a nasopharyngeal or oropharyngeal swab were collected from each participant by mobile phlebotomists. Additional blood draws and questionnaires over an approximately two-month period could optionally be provided by prospective study participants. Blood samples from the prospective study were shipped frozen or at room temperature prior to DNA extraction.

Broader findings and caveats from the paper: The quantity of clinical and demographic metadata differed by source and by participant and was supplied without curation.

The sample consisted of PBMCs or T cells enriched from blood (not recorded which). This chain joins TRBV28 to TRBJ1-2, with TRBD1 matching 9 junction bases. The TCR comes from a man aged 25-40 years who had recovered from COVID-19. Here the CDR3 is given as CASSRGQGTYGYTF. The DNA sequence reads TGTGCCAGCAGTCGTGGACAGGGGACATATGGCTACACCTTC.